This paragraph covers one TCR beta chain sequence. Its antigen is not yet known. The record has no base qualities; no much larger clone is one base away. Collaborating institutions collected whole blood in K2EDTA tubes following their own protocols. For TCRbeta analysis, collaborators shipped samples as frozen whole blood, isolated PBMCs, or DNA extracted from either of those sample types. The data are from a study of blood T cell repertoires in COVID-19 (TCRdb year 2020). Broadly, across the study: The collaborator samples originated in the United States, Italy and Spain and spanned the acute and convalescent phases of COVID-19. The prospective study material was composed of cDNA or gDNA derived from T cells, B-cell-depleted T cells, or PBMCs. Deeply sampled blood TCRbeta repertoires from subjects exposed to, actively infected with, or recovered from COVID-19 were included in the dataset. The repertoires were released in a freely available public database meant as a resource for research on the immune response to SARS-CoV-2. Samples came from the ongoing ImmuneRACE study (first 160 participants) plus 1,254 subjects from 6 global collaborators. Nearly every sample came with metadata listing a de-identified subject ID, COVID-19 status, age in years and sex. Where available, HLA class I and class II types were taken from metadata supplied by the sample provider and were not determined by assay-based typing. Summary of the overall study and its limitations: The quantity of clinical and demographic metadata differed by source and by participant and was supplied without curation.

The immunoSEQ Assay, a bias-controlled multiplex PCR, was used to amplify TCRbeta CDR3 regions from genomic DNA. Regarding the original processing steps: The number of nucleated cells in each sample was estimated by amplification of reference gene primers within the assay. To quantify the absolute abundance of each unique TCRbeta CDR3 rearrangement, sequence reads were collapsed and filtered. For each sample, productive Simpson clonality was calculated by taking the square root of Simpson's diversity index across productive rearrangements. TCRdb re-hosts the immuneACCESS table, in-frame sequences only. Its copies lack some clones; in the studies checked, an unresolved V gene accounts for under half of them, and the cause for the rest is not known. The V and J calls and clone size were taken over from that table, and D and trimming were inferred from the DNA. This sample gives about 93,000 clones in total; approximately 87% of them show up just once. Approximately 1.5% of the sample comes from the top ten.

For CDR1 and CDR2, the germline V gene (reference sequence) lists PRHDT and FYEKMQ. The cysteine opens and the phenylalanine closes a CDR3 of 15 amino acids. This entry keeps only the CDR3 DNA: 45 bases, framed from base 1. V is cut by 1 base and J by 2 bases, and the space between the germline ends is 10 bases. The chain couples TRBV13 to TRBJ2-3; 6 matching bases give a weak D call of TRBD2. This sequence originates from a human donor with active COVID-19. The donor label of this sample is uncertain. The sequenced sample consisted of peripheral blood. The DNA reads TGTGCCAGCAGCTTAGTCGCGGGGTACACAGATACGCAGTATTTT. Its translation reads: CASSLVAGYTDTQYF.